Below are 2 T cell receptor beta chains sequenced from a single sample in a study of T cell repertoires in cytomegalovirus infection. Each CDR3 protein is one row after TCRdb ran MiXCR on the reads. The sample lists about 900,000 distinct CDR3 sequences, 30% to 40% occurring once. These TCRs are of unknown antigen specificity. Sequencing used cultured CD8+ T cells from PBMCs, obtained from culture after CMV antigen stimulation. The origin of the receptors is a human donor in good health (CMV status not recorded). Some clones in this sample may be carry-over from other donors' samples.

V and J are TRBV13 and TRBJ2-4; D remains unclear. Germline CDR1 and CDR2: PRHDT and FYEKMQ (reference sequence). V dropped 1 base and J dropped 7 bases, with 11 bases sitting between them. The CDR3 consists of 14 residues. CDR3 sequence reads: CASSLDIGKNIQYF. CDR3 DNA: TGTGCCAGCAGCTTAGACATTGGAAAGAACATTCAGTACTTC. Full variable domain (rest looked up from reference TRBV13 and TRBJ2-4): AAGVIQSPRHLIKEKRETATLKCYPIPRHDTVYWYQQGPGQDPQFLISFYEKMQSDKGSIPDRFSAQQFSDYHSELNMSSLELGDSALYFCASSLDIGKNIQYFGAGTRLSVL.

Concerning this clonotype itself: One end of the junction does not line up with germline, which may come from a read error. This chain connects TRBV27 to TRBJ2-1; D is undetermined. CDR1 is MNHEY and CDR2 is SMNVEV in the germline V gene (reference sequence). The CDR3 is made up of 13 amino acids. The CDR3 sequence is CASRLSVYNEQFF. CDR3 nucleotide sequence: TGTGCCAGCAGATTATCGGTCTACAATGAGCAGTTCTTC.